A selection of T cell receptor beta chains follows, all from one sample in a study of blood T cell repertoires in COVID-19. Libraries were prepared by immunoSEQ multiplex PCR; TCRdb keeps only in-frame clonotypes and omits some of them. The repertoire includes 150,000 or so clones, about three quarters of them detected once, and 3.5% to 5.5% sits in the top ten. Sequencing was done on a sample of peripheral blood. Every receptor here comes from a woman older than 75 with active or convalescent COVID-19. Each CDR3 is given with its conserved first and last residue. The order of the fields is CDR3 protein, CDR3 DNA, D gene, V gene, J gene, CDR3 length, clone size. A D gene is named only where the DNA matches it firmly. Clone size is stated in some rows and not others, as once, few, many or a class when expanded.

CASSSQGYGYTF	TGTGCCAGCAGCTCACAGGGTTATGGCTACACCTTC	NA	TRBV7-2	TRBJ1-2	12	NA
CASSPRSTGELFF	TGTGCTAGCAGCCCGCGGAGCACCGGGGAGCTGTTTTTT	NA	TRBV7-7	TRBJ2-2	13	few
CASSQPKNRPHIFNSPLHF	TGCGCCAGCAGTCAACCTAAAAACAGGCCCCACATATTCAATTCACCCCTCCACTTT	NA	TRBV23-1	TRBJ1-6	19	NA
CASSPGGGYQPQHF	TGTGCCAGCAGTCCCGGGGGGGGGTATCAGCCCCAGCATTTT	NA	TRBV27	TRBJ1-5	14	NA
CASSLRLARGNEQFF	TGCGCCAGCAGCTTGAGACTAGCCCGGGGAAATGAGCAGTTCTTC	TRBD2	TRBV5-1	TRBJ2-1	15	NA
CASSYRTGGLREKLFF	TGTGCCAGCAGTTACCGGACAGGGGGCTTACGGGAAAAACTGTTTTTT	TRBD1	TRBV6-5	TRBJ1-4	16	NA
CASSPRGSEKLFF	TGTGCCAGCAGCCCTCGGGGTAGTGAAAAACTGTTTTTT	NA	TRBV3-1/TRBV3-2	TRBJ1-4	13	few
CASSTRVSGANVLTF	TGTGCCAGTAGTACCAGGGTTTCCGGGGCCAACGTCCTGACTTTC	NA	TRBV19	TRBJ2-6	15	NA
CASSLGQATGELFF	TGCGCCAGCAGCTTGGGGCAGGCCACCGGGGAGCTGTTTTTT	NA	TRBV5-1	TRBJ2-2	14	once
CASSLKGLAGENEQFF	TGTGCCAGCAGCTTAAAAGGACTAGCGGGGGAGAATGAGCAGTTCTTC	TRBD2	TRBV7-3	TRBJ2-1	16	NA
CACLGLAGIREQFF	TGTGCCTGCCTGGGGCTAGCGGGGATTCGTGAGCAGTTCTTC	TRBD2	TRBV30	TRBJ2-1	14	NA
CASSLWAYNEQFF	TGTGCCAGCAGCTTGTGGGCGTACAATGAGCAGTTCTTC	NA	TRBV5-6	TRBJ2-1	13	NA
CASSLGGTVNSPLHF	TGTGCCAGCAGTTTAGGCGGGACAGTTAATTCACCCCTCCACTTT	TRBD1	TRBV27	TRBJ1-6	15	NA
CASSSQDRGPNEKLFF	TGCGCCAGCAGCTCGCAAGACAGGGGACCTAATGAAAAACTGTTTTTT	TRBD1	TRBV5-1	TRBJ1-4	16	NA
CASSVQDRVGSPLHF	TGTGCCAGCTCAGTACAAGACAGGGTGGGTTCACCCCTCCACTTT	TRBD1	TRBV28	TRBJ1-6	15	NA
CASSLGQGIDEQYF	TGCGCCAGCAGCCTTGGACAGGGGATCGACGAGCAGTACTTC	TRBD1	TRBV4-3	TRBJ2-7	14	few
CASSQDLALNEQYF	TGTGCCAGCAGCCAAGATCTGGCCCTGAACGAGCAGTACTTC	NA	TRBV4-2	TRBJ2-7	14	NA
CSVGTSGGYNEQFF	TGCAGCGTGGGGACTAGCGGGGGTTACAATGAGCAGTTCTTC	TRBD2	TRBV29-1	TRBJ2-1	14	NA
CASRFSGQVDEQYF	TGTGCCAGTAGGTTTTCGGGACAGGTCGACGAGCAGTACTTC	TRBD1	TRBV19	TRBJ2-7	14	once
CASSHGTTGSGPNEQFF	TGCGCCAGCAGCCACGGAACTACAGGGTCCGGTCCCAATGAGCAGTTCTTC	NA	TRBV4-1	TRBJ2-1	17	few
CASKRTEMNTEAFF	TGTGCCAGCAAAAGAACAGAAATGAACACTGAAGCTTTCTTT	NA	TRBV6-5	TRBJ1-1	14	few
CASSSGAVSGNSPLHF	TGTGCCAGCAGCTCAGGAGCGGTTTCGGGTAATTCACCCCTCCACTTT	NA	TRBV9	TRBJ1-6	16	NA
CASSHQAGGLAYEQYF	TGCGCCAGCAGCCATCAGGCGGGAGGACTAGCCTACGAGCAGTACTTC	TRBD2	TRBV5-1	TRBJ2-7	16	NA